One and the same sample provided the 18 T cell receptor beta chains below, sequenced in a study of beta chain features in type 1 diabetes. Isolated RNA was reverse transcribed in full, so expressed TCRB transcripts were sequenced. Clones were read by immunoSEQ multiplex PCR, and TCRdb kept only the in-frame ones, dropping some. This sample has over 300,000 clones; 7.5% to 9% occur once, and the top ten carry around 0.45%. Sequencing was performed on central memory CD4+ T cells from blood. All receptors derive from a woman between 18 and 29 years old in good health.

The chain combines TRBV7-9 with TRBJ2-1; a weak D match, TRBD2 (6 bases). Germline CDR1 reads SEHNR; CDR2 reads FQNEAQ (reference sequence). V was clipped by 5 bases and J by 2 bases, with 10 bases between them. The CDR3 runs to 14 residues. In nucleotides, the CDR3 is TGTGCCAGCAGCCCCGGCGGGACCTACAATGAGCAGTTCTTC. It encodes CASSPGGTYNEQFF.

This clone was observed a handful of times. The gene calls are TRBV7-9 and TRBJ2-6; D ambiguous. CDR3 length: 16 residues. Germline values: CDR1 SEHNR, CDR2 FQNEAQ (reference sequence). The V gene lost 1 base and the J gene lost 2 bases, with 9 bases spanning the gap. CDR3 DNA: TGTGCCAGCAGCTTAGAGAGTCTACCTGGGGCCAACGTCCTGACTTTC. Residues: CASSLESLPGANVLTF. Based on the CDR3 plus reference TRBV7-9 and TRBJ2-6, the full variable domain is DTGVSQNPRHKITKRGQNVTFRCDPISEHNRLYWYRQTLGQGPEFLTYFQNEAQLEKSRLLSDRFSAERPKGSFSTLEIQRTEQGDSAMYLCASSLESLPGANVLTFGAGSRLTVL.

At least ten counts were recorded for this clone. The chain carries TRBV28 and TRBJ2-7; D remains ambiguous. The germline CDR1 and CDR2 sequences are MDHEN and SYDVKM. V gave up 8 bases and J gave up 3 bases, with 8 bases separating them. The CDR3 has 11 amino acids. This CDR3 reads CASRLNYEQYF. The CDR3 coding sequence is TGTGCCAGCCGCTTAAACTACGAGCAGTACTTC.

The rearrangement links TRBV7-2 to TRBJ2-6; possible D gene TRBD1, 6 bases. Trimming left V 5 bases short and J 2 bases short, with 10 bases between. The CDR3 length is 15 residues. The germline CDR1 and CDR2 sequences are SGHTA and FQGNSA. CDR3 amino acids: CASSQQGTGANVLTF. DNA for the CDR3: TGTGCCAGCAGCCAACAGGGAACTGGGGCCAACGTCCTGACTTTC.

The table lists this clone with many counts. The CDR3 is CASSISLREQFF. In nucleotides, the CDR3 is TGTGCCAGCAGCATTAGTCTCAGAGAGCAGTTCTTC. The chain employs TRBV7-2 and TRBJ2-1; D gene unclear. V dropped 5 bases and J dropped 10 bases, with 12 bases sitting between them. The CDR3 is 12 amino acids. Germline CDR1 is SGHTA and CDR2 is FQGNSA. The variable domain in full, completed from reference TRBV7-2 and TRBJ2-1, reads GAGVSQSPSNKVTEKGKDVELRCDPISGHTALYWYRQSLGQGLEFLIYFQGNSAPDKSGLPSDRFSAERTGGSVSTLTIQRTQQEDSAVYLCASSISLREQFFGPGTRLTVL.

This clone was counted at least ten times. The V call is TRBV29-1, the J call TRBJ1-2; D is possibly TRBD1 (5 bases). The CDR3 is 13 residues long. Trimming removed 5 bases from V and 1 base from J, with 11 bases in between. Germline CDR1 and CDR2: SQVTM and ANQGSEA. CDR3 in DNA: TGCAGCGTTCCCGGGGCCCTTAACTATGGCTACACCTTC. This gives the protein CSVPGALNYGYTF. Complete variable domain (other parts from reference TRBV29-1 and TRBJ1-2): SAVISQKPSRDICQRGTSLTIQCQVDSQVTMMFWYRQQPGQSLTLIATANQGSEATYESGFVIDKFPISRPNLTFSTLTVSNMSPEDSSIYLCSVPGALNYGYTFGSGTRLTVV.

This clone was seen a few times. The chain is built from TRBV4-2 and TRBJ1-5; D not certain. The CDR3 has 15 residues. V shed 0 bases and J shed 4 bases, with 10 bases lying between them. Germline assignment: CDR1 LGHNA and CDR2 YNFKEQ. This chain's CDR3 is CASSQDWQQNQPQHF. CDR3 nucleotides: TGTGCCAGCAGCCAAGATTGGCAGCAGAATCAGCCCCAGCATTTT.

In its sample, this clone was seen a few times. The chain joins TRBV7-8 to TRBJ2-7; the D gene could be TRBD1 or TRBD2 (5 bases each). Germline loops: CDR1 SGHVS, CDR2 FQNEAQ. This CDR3 has 16 amino acids. The germline V and J ends were trimmed by 5 bases and 5 bases, with 22 bases remaining between them. In DNA, the CDR3 is TGTGCCAGCAGCCAACGGGAAACAGGCCGGGCTAACGAGCAGTACTTC. It yields the protein CASSQRETGRANEQYF.

Only a few counts were recorded for this clone. The genes are TRBV7-2 and TRBJ2-1; no clear D. The CDR3 is 15 residues long. CDR1 is SGHTA and CDR2 is FQGNSA in the germline V gene. V was shortened by 5 bases and J by 3 bases, with 14 bases between the two germline ends. The CDR3, as DNA: TGTGCCAGCAGCATTAGCATCACGTACTACAATGAGCAGTTCTTC. It encodes CASSISITYYNEQFF.

A few counts support this clone. The rearrangement joins TRBV14 to TRBJ2-1; TRBD2 matches 12 bases. Germline CDR1 SGHDN, CDR2 FVKESK. The V gene end was trimmed by 5 bases and the J gene end by 8 bases; junction bases not matched to a gene: 4. CDR3 length: 14 amino acids. CDR3 amino acids: CASSLLAGGDEQFF. The DNA of the CDR3 is TGTGCCAGCAGCTTACTAGCGGGAGGCGATGAGCAGTTCTTC.

The CDR3 bases are TGTGCCAGCACCGGACAGGGGACTTTCACAGATACGCAGTATTTT. Its translation: CASTGQGTFTDTQYF. The chain joins TRBV2 to TRBJ2-3, with TRBD1 matching over 9 bases. The CDR3 is made up of 15 amino acids. Per germline, CDR1 SNHLY and CDR2 FYNNEI. J lost 2 bases, V lost 7 bases, and 7 bases had no gene match.

A few counts support this clone. An end of the junction does not agree with germline; a read error may underlie this. Distinct nucleotide sequences in the sample also encode this CDR3. J is TRBJ1-4 and V is TRBV28; D gene uncertain. From germline, CDR1 is MDHEN and CDR2 SYDVKM. The CDR3 is 11 amino acids. The CDR3 reads CASRTYEKLFF. The CDR3 DNA follows: TGTGCCAGCAGAACTTATGAAAAACTGTTTTTT.

The rearrangement links TRBV9 to TRBJ2-5; 10 nucleotides match TRBD1. CDR3 length: 16 residues. V trimming: 3 bases; J trimming: 4 bases; junction bases outside the gene matches: 9. Looked up from germline, CDR1 is SGDLS and CDR2 is YYNGEE. The CDR3 here is CASSERTGGTGETQYF. The DNA of the CDR3 is TGTGCCAGCAGCGAGAGGACAGGGGGAACGGGAGAGACCCAGTACTTC. The full variable domain, its missing parts supplied by reference TRBV9 and TRBJ2-5, is DSGVTQTPKHLITATGQRVTLRCSPRSGDLSVYWYQQSLDQGLQFLIQYYNGEERAKGNILERFSAQQFPDLHSELNLSSLELGDSALYFCASSERTGGTGETQYFGPGTRLLVL.

The chain couples TRBV11-2 to TRBJ2-1; 11 bases are shared with TRBD2. Germline CDR1 SGHAT, CDR2 FQNNGV. The trim removed 10 bases at V and 0 bases at J, leaving 14 bases unmatched. This CDR3 has 18 amino acids. This CDR3 reads CATRGGTSGRSSYNEQFF. CDR3 nucleotides: TGTGCCACTAGGGGAGGGACTAGCGGACGTAGCTCCTACAATGAGCAGTTCTTC.

This clone was seen a few times. V gene TRBV6-6 combines with J gene TRBJ2-1, with D perhaps being TRBD1 or TRBD2 (5 bases each). Trimming left V 2 bases short and J 8 bases short, with 16 bases between. The CDR3 length is 15 residues. The germline V gene has CDR1 MNHNY and CDR2 SVGAGI (reference sequence). Here the CDR3 DNA reads TGTGCCAGCAGTTACACGTACGAGGGGCGGGATGAGCAGTTCTTC. The encoded protein is CASSYTYEGRDEQFF.

CDR3 bases: TGTGCCAGCAGCCCCAGGATGGAATCCTCCTACAATGAGCAGTTCTTC. Its protein is CASSPRMESSYNEQFF. The chain joins TRBV28 to TRBJ2-1; no clear D gene. Germline lookup yields CDR1 MDHEN and CDR2 SYDVKM. V lost 6 bases and J 0 bases, leaving 15 bases between the germline ends. The CDR3 is 16 amino acids.

This clone was recorded a few times. The J gene is TRBJ2-1, the V gene TRBV11-2; TRBD2 agrees at 12 bases. Germline CDR1 is SGHAT and CDR2 is FQNNGV. CDR3 size: 15 residues. V was clipped by 5 bases and J by 7 bases; unmatched bases: 6. The CDR3, as DNA: TGTGCCAGCAGCCCGACTAGCGGGAGAGGGAATGAGCAGTTCTTC. It specifies CASSPTSGRGNEQFF.

The chain employs TRBV27 and TRBJ2-6; D is uncertain. CDR3 size: 15 residues. Germline lookup yields CDR1 MNHEY and CDR2 SMNVEV (reference sequence). Trimming pared 2 bases from V and 4 bases from J, leaving 9 bases between. The CDR3 DNA sequence: TGTGCCAGCAGTTTAGAGCAGTCCGGGGCCAACGTCCTGACTTTC. Translation gives CASSLEQSGANVLTF.